This entry is about one T cell receptor (beta chain). The ends were cut back, 1 base at V and 2 bases at J, with 12 bases in the middle. The CDR3 consists of 15 residues. Germline values: CDR1 LGHNA, CDR2 YSLEER. The sample comes from a study of long-term antiretroviral therapy in people with HIV. With survey level as its setting, the immunoSEQ assay was v3.0. The sequencing target was 40,000-50,000 T-cell genomes per sample. Libraries were prepared by immunoSEQ multiplex PCR; TCRdb keeps only in-frame clonotypes and omits some of them. The sample holds about 48,000 clones, under 90% seen once. The receptor's source is a woman aged 18-29 years with HIV. Sample: unsorted PBMCs, taken 0.8 years after starting antiretroviral therapy. The chain joins TRBV4-3 to TRBJ2-7; possibly TRBD1 for D (5 bases). The CDR3 protein is CASSQGAGWAYEQYF. CDR3 nucleotide sequence: TGCGCCAGCAGCCAAGGGGCAGGGTGGGCCTACGAGCAGTACTTC.